A single sample is the source of the 27 T cell receptor beta chains below, sequenced in a study of T cell changes during pregnancy in multiple sclerosis. Produced via immunoSEQ multiplex PCR; TCRdb's table is partial and in-frame only. Among over 40,000 clones listed, roughly 92% were seen once. The source was peripheral blood, collected in the third trimester of pregnancy. The receptors derive from a female donor with multiple sclerosis, enrolled in a pregnancy study.

Remarks on this clone: Relative to the germline gene, one junction end is altered; a read error may explain this. V and J are TRBV6-5 and TRBJ1-4, with 9 bases identical to TRBD1. The CDR3 extends over 11 amino acids. Germline V gene sequence: CDR1 MNHEY, CDR2 SVGAGI. CDR3 DNA: TGTGCCAGCAGACTCGGACAGGGGAGACGCTTT. It encodes CASRLGQGRRF.

The chain is built from TRBV7-3 and TRBJ2-2, with no clear D. Trimming pared 2 bases from V and 0 bases from J, leaving 16 bases between. This CDR3 has 18 amino acids. CDR1 SGHTA and CDR2 FQGTGA come from the germline V gene. The CDR3 is CASSLLGAGFSNTGELFF. The CDR3 DNA follows: TGTGCCAGCAGCTTATTAGGCGCCGGGTTTTCGAACACCGGGGAGCTGTTTTTT. Based on the CDR3 plus reference TRBV7-3 and TRBJ2-2, the full variable domain is GAGVSQTPSNKVTEKGKYVELRCDPISGHTALYWYRQSLGQGPEFLIYFQGTGAADDSGLPNDRFFAVRPEGSVSTLKIQRTERGDSAVYLCASSLLGAGFSNTGELFFGEGSRLTVL.

This clone was observed a few times. V is TRBV19 and J is TRBJ1-1; 7 bases agree with TRBD1. This CDR3 comprises 15 residues. In germline, CDR1 is LNHDA, CDR2 SQIVND (reference sequence). V lost 6 bases, J lost 0 bases, and 7 bases stayed unmatched. The CDR3 reads CASREQGSMNTEAFF. The CDR3 nucleotides are TGTGCCAGTAGGGAACAGGGGAGCATGAACACTGAAGCTTTCTTT.

The chain has TRBV7-2 and TRBJ2-3, with 7 bases lining up with TRBD2. Losses at the gene ends were 0 bases for V and 0 bases for J; bases not matched to a gene: 9. Germline values: CDR1 SGHTA, CDR2 FQGNSA. CDR3 length: 18 residues. CDR3 protein: CASSLAGPSGTSTDTQYF. CDR3 nucleotide sequence: TGTGCCAGCAGCTTAGCCGGCCCTAGCGGCACTAGCACAGATACGCAGTATTTT.

The J gene is TRBJ2-5, the V gene TRBV11-2; possible D gene TRBD1, 7 bases. The V end lost 1 base, the J end lost 4 bases, and 10 bases lay between the germline ends. The CDR3 length is 14 residues. Germline V gene sequence: CDR1 SGHAT, CDR2 FQNNGV. In DNA form, the CDR3 reads TGTGCCAGCAGCTTAGGGCAGGGGGGAGAGACCCAGTACTTC. Protein: CASSLGQGGETQYF.

The V gene is TRBV14, the J gene TRBJ2-1; 10 nucleotides agree with TRBD2. The CDR3 sequence is 16 residues long. Germline lookup yields CDR1 SGHDN and CDR2 FVKESK. V lost 1 base, J lost 7 bases, and 7 bases stayed unmatched. The CDR3 DNA sequence: TGTGCCAGCAGCCAAGGAGGGTATAGCGGGAGGAATGAGCAGTTCTTC. Protein product: CASSQGGYSGRNEQFF.

This clone was counted once. V and J are TRBV5-6 and TRBJ1-3; tentative D call: TRBD1 (5 bases). The CDR3 is made up of 18 amino acids. Germline values: CDR1 SGHDT, CDR2 YYEEEE. With 4 bases removed from V and 0 bases from J, the gap between germline ends came to 20 bases. The CDR3 protein is CASSAGSGDLSSGNTIYF. CDR3 sequence (DNA): TGTGCCAGCAGCGCCGGGTCGGGGGATTTGTCCTCTGGAAACACCATATATTTT.

V usage is TRBV10-3 and J usage is TRBJ2-7; 8 positions match TRBD1. J lost 0 bases, V lost 3 bases, and 7 bases had no gene match. CDR1 is ENHRY and CDR2 is SYGVKD in the germline V gene. The CDR3 loop spans 16 amino acids. As DNA, the CDR3 is TGTGCCATCAGTGATTTTCCCGGGACAGGCTCCTACGAGCAGTACTTC. Translated: CAISDFPGTGSYEQYF.

The V and J genes are TRBV7-9 and TRBJ2-7; 7 bases align to TRBD1. V was clipped by 4 bases and J by 2 bases; unmatched bases: 5. This CDR3 is 14 amino acids long. Germline V lookup: CDR1 SEHNR, CDR2 FQNEAQ (reference sequence). CDR3 residues: CASSSRDRTYEQYF. The DNA for the CDR3 is TGTGCCAGCAGCTCCCGGGACAGAACCTACGAGCAGTACTTC.

The rearrangement links TRBV7-2 to TRBJ2-3; 8 nucleotides line up with TRBD2. Trimming cost V 3 bases and J 1 base; bases outside gene matches: 3. The CDR3 extends over 15 amino acids. Germline V CDR1 and CDR2: SGHTA, FQGNSA. This chain's CDR3 is CASSLTSARTDTQYF. DNA for the CDR3: TGTGCCAGCAGCTTGACTAGCGCCCGCACAGATACGCAGTATTTT.

The rearrangement uses TRBV10-1 and TRBJ1-5, with unresolved D. The germline V gene has CDR1 WNHNN and CDR2 SYGVQD (reference sequence). V was cut by 2 bases and J by 0 bases, with 14 bases left in between. This CDR3 region has 17 residues. CDR3 sequence (DNA): TGCGCCAGCAGTGAGGGTCCGATTCACTATAGCAATCAGCCCCAGCATTTT. Translating gives CASSEGPIHYSNQPQHF.

This rearrangement joins TRBV14 to TRBJ1-2; no clear D. V was cut by 0 bases and J by 3 bases, with 8 bases left in between. CDR1 and CDR2 (germline): SGHDN, FVKESK. The CDR3 runs to 14 residues. CDR3 residues: CASSQDNSYYGYTF. The DNA of the CDR3 is TGTGCCAGCAGCCAAGATAACAGCTACTATGGCTACACCTTC. Complete variable domain (other parts from reference TRBV14 and TRBJ1-2): EAGVTQFPSHSVIEKGQTVTLRCDPISGHDNLYWYRRVMGKEIKFLLHFVKESKQDESGMPNNRFLAERTGGTYSTLKVQPAELEDSGVYFCASSQDNSYYGYTFGSGTRLTVV.

The rearrangement joins TRBV12-5 to TRBJ2-7; D is perhaps TRBD1 (6 bases). CDR3 size: 14 residues. The V and J ends lost 4 bases and 2 bases respectively, with 12 bases between them. Per the germline V gene, CDR1 is LGHNT and CDR2 is FRNRAP. In DNA form, the CDR3 reads TGTGCTAGTGGTTGGGACAAACCCCCCTACGAGCAGTACTTC. Protein sequence: CASGWDKPPYEQYF.

The gene calls are TRBV4-1 and TRBJ1-2; tentatively, D is TRBD1 (5 bases). Trimming took 0 bases from V and 4 from J, leaving 15 bases between them. In germline, CDR1 is MGHRA, CDR2 YSYEKL. This CDR3 has 16 amino acids. The chain's CDR3 is CASSQDKQGQAYGYTF. The DNA of the CDR3 is TGCGCCAGCAGCCAAGATAAGCAGGGCCAAGCCTATGGCTACACCTTC.

CDR3 DNA sequence: TGTGCCAGCAGCCAAGTCGGGTACAATGAGCAGTTCTTC. Its translation: CASSQVGYNEQFF. J is TRBJ2-1 and V is TRBV14; D remains unclear. This CDR3 contains 13 residues. Trimming pared 1 base from V and 4 bases from J, leaving 5 bases between. CDR1 is SGHDN and CDR2 is FVKESK in the germline V gene. Drawing the rest from reference TRBV14 and TRBJ2-1, the complete variable domain is EAGVTQFPSHSVIEKGQTVTLRCDPISGHDNLYWYRRVMGKEIKFLLHFVKESKQDESGMPNNRFLAERTGGTYSTLKVQPAELEDSGVYFCASSQVGYNEQFFGPGTRLTVL.

The chain carries TRBV4-3 and TRBJ2-1; D is perhaps TRBD1 (6 bases). V lost 3 bases and J 4 bases, leaving 10 bases between the germline ends. Germline CDR1 reads LGHNA; CDR2 reads YSLEER. The CDR3 is made up of 14 amino acids. Written as DNA, the CDR3 is TGCGCCAGCAGCCATTCAACAGGGTACAATGAGCAGTTCTTC. The encoded protein is CASSHSTGYNEQFF.

The rearrangement links TRBV7-6 to TRBJ2-1; no reliable D call. This CDR3 contains 15 residues. Deletions cut 3 bases from V and 1 base from J, with 10 bases between. Germline lookup yields CDR1 SGHVS and CDR2 FNYEAQ. CDR3 bases: TGTGCCAGCAGCTTGGTAGCCGATTCCTACAATGAGCAGTTCTTC. Its translation is CASSLVADSYNEQFF.

This clone has only a few counts. The chain links TRBV6-6 to TRBJ2-7; 7 bases agree with TRBD2. Germline V lookup: CDR1 MNHNY, CDR2 SVGAGI (reference sequence). The CDR3 is 13 residues long. The V and J ends lost 8 bases and 6 bases, in that order; junction bases with no gene match: 10. The CDR3 sequence is CASSGGPSVEQYF. The CDR3 region has the DNA TGTGCCAGCTCGGGAGGCCCCTCGGTCGAGCAGTACTTC.

The chain recombines TRBV18 with TRBJ2-2, with 10 nucleotides matching TRBD2. In germline, CDR1 is KGHSH, CDR2 LQKENI. This CDR3 is 16 amino acids long. The ends lost 1 base at V and 4 bases at J; junction bases unmatched: 3. CDR3 in amino acids: CASSPLRLAGTGELFF. The CDR3 DNA reads as TGTGCCAGCTCACCACTCCGACTAGCGGGCACCGGGGAGCTGTTTTTT.

This rearrangement joins TRBV19 to TRBJ2-7; TRBD1 is a possible D gene (6 bases). The V end was cut by 6 bases, the J end by 0 bases, with 18 bases between. From germline, CDR1 is LNHDA and CDR2 SQIVND (reference sequence). The CDR3 is made up of 16 amino acids. The CDR3 spells CASRKQGLGSSYEQYF. CDR3 sequence (DNA): TGTGCCAGTAGGAAACAGGGCTTGGGGAGCTCCTACGAGCAGTACTTC.

CDR3: CASSLGTRLPGELFF. CDR3 DNA sequence: TGTGCCAGTAGTCTGGGGACTAGATTACCCGGGGAGCTGTTTTTT. This chain connects TRBV19 to TRBJ2-2; 8 bases align to TRBD2. The CDR3 covers 15 residues. J lost 6 bases, V lost 5 bases, and 8 bases had no gene match. CDR1 is LNHDA, CDR2 SQIVND, per germline (reference sequence).

Only one count was recorded for this clone. The rearrangement uses TRBV15 and TRBJ2-3; D not certain. V lost 0 bases and J lost 5, with 12 bases in between. CDR3 length: 15 residues. The germline V gene encodes CDR1 LNHNV and CDR2 YYDKDF (reference sequence). The DNA of the CDR3 is TGTGCCACCAGCAGAGATTCAAGCCTAGGAGATACGCAGTATTTT. This translates into CATSRDSSLGDTQYF.

The V call is TRBV4-3, the J call TRBJ2-3; D possibly corresponds to TRBD2 (5 bases). The CDR3 extends over 15 amino acids. V lost 4 bases and J 3 bases, leaving 14 bases between the germline ends. Germline V gives CDR1 LGHNA, CDR2 YSLEER. Here the CDR3 DNA reads TGCGCCAGCAGCCCTCTAGGCTCGGGGACAGATACGCAGTATTTT. Translation gives CASSPLGSGTDTQYF.

The V call is TRBV6-6, the J call TRBJ2-1, with 9 bases aligning to TRBD2. This CDR3 has 15 residues. From germline, CDR1 is MNHNY and CDR2 SVGAGI (reference sequence). V shed 5 bases and J 7 bases; nucleotides not matched to a gene: 9. CDR3 nucleotides: TGTGCCAGCAGTCATCCTAGCGGGGTAAATAATGAGCAGTTCTTC. This encodes CASSHPSGVNNEQFF.

The CDR3 coding sequence is TGTGCCACCAGCAGTTGGCAGGGGAACTACGAGCAGTACTTC. This translates into CATSSWQGNYEQYF. This sequence joins TRBV15 and TRBJ2-7, with a weak D call TRBD1 (6 bases). The germline V and J ends were trimmed by 3 bases and 3 bases, with 12 bases remaining between them. The V gene's germline CDR1 is LNHNV and CDR2 YYDKDF (reference sequence). The CDR3 extends over 14 amino acids.

This chain connects TRBV14 to TRBJ2-3; 11 bases are shared with TRBD2. The CDR3 is made up of 19 amino acids. Germline CDR1 reads SGHDN; CDR2 reads FVKESK. The V gene end was trimmed by 2 bases and the J gene end by 2 bases; junction bases not matched to a gene: 12. The CDR3 reads CASSQTSGGLADHTDTQYF. The DNA of the CDR3 is TGTGCCAGCAGCCAAACAAGCGGGGGACTAGCGGACCACACAGATACGCAGTATTTT.

V usage is TRBV5-4 and J usage is TRBJ2-7; TRBD2 is a possible D gene (5 bases). Trimming left V 1 base short and J 6 bases short, with 11 bases between. The CDR3 extends over 13 amino acids. Germline lookup yields CDR1 SGHNT and CDR2 YYREEE (reference sequence). The CDR3 sequence is CASSLTGISEQYF. CDR3 DNA: TGTGCCAGCAGCTTGACGGGGATTTCCGAGCAGTACTTC.